This is a list of T cell receptor beta chains from one sample in a study of cytomegalovirus exposure and HLA in healthy donors. The data were produced by immunoSEQ multiplex PCR, yet TCRdb's version contains in-frame clones alone and is incomplete. The repertoire holds about 65,000 clones, roughly nine tenths seen once, with 1% to 1.5% in the top ten. Material: PBMCs. The receptor source for this set is a woman between 18 and 29 years old in good health and CMV-seronegative. The CDR3 runs from the conserved cysteine through the conserved F or W. Each record gives: V gene, CDR3 length, clone size, D gene, J gene, CDR3 protein, CDR3 DNA. D genes are given only for firm matches. Part of the rows lack a size; the others show once, few, many or a class for expanded clones.

v_call: TRBV11-3; cdr3_length: 13; clone_size: -; d_call: -; j_call: TRBJ2-5; cdr3_aa: CASRKTVQETQYF; cdr3_nt: TGTGCCAGCAGGAAGACAGTCCAAGAGACCCAGTACTTC
v_call: TRBV7-9; cdr3_length: 17; clone_size: -; d_call: -; j_call: TRBJ1-3; cdr3_aa: CASSFPPGGAEGNTIYF; cdr3_nt: TGTGCCAGCAGCTTCCCCCCGGGGGGGGCAGAAGGAAACACCATATATTTT
v_call: TRBV7-9; cdr3_length: 17; clone_size: -; d_call: TRBD1; j_call: TRBJ1-2; cdr3_aa: CASSPYRAPTGWGGYTF; cdr3_nt: TGTGCCAGCAGCCCATATAGAGCCCCGACAGGGTGGGGCGGCTACACCTTC
v_call: TRBV6-6; cdr3_length: 15; clone_size: -; d_call: TRBD1; j_call: TRBJ1-2; cdr3_aa: CASSYSPRTGDGYTF; cdr3_nt: TGTGCCAGCAGTTACTCCCCGAGGACAGGGGATGGCTACACCTTC
v_call: TRBV11-3; cdr3_length: 19; clone_size: -; d_call: -; j_call: TRBJ2-5; cdr3_aa: CASSLVSQSGRPGQETQYF; cdr3_nt: TGTGCCAGCAGCTTAGTATCTCAGTCGGGTCGACCTGGCCAAGAGACCCAGTACTTC
v_call: TRBV11-2; cdr3_length: 14; clone_size: -; d_call: -; j_call: TRBJ2-3; cdr3_aa: CASSLGRITDTQYF; cdr3_nt: TGTGCCAGCAGCTTGGGCAGAATCACAGATACGCAGTATTTT
v_call: TRBV5-4; cdr3_length: 16; clone_size: -; d_call: TRBD1; j_call: TRBJ2-5; cdr3_aa: CASSSPPGQSQETQYF; cdr3_nt: TGTGCCAGCAGCTCTCCCCCGGGACAGTCTCAAGAGACCCAGTACTTC
v_call: TRBV7-9; cdr3_length: 16; clone_size: -; d_call: TRBD2; j_call: TRBJ2-5; cdr3_aa: CASSFSLAGLQETQYF; cdr3_nt: TGTGCCAGCAGCTTTTCGCTTGCGGGACTACAAGAGACCCAGTACTTC
v_call: TRBV4-1; cdr3_length: 14; clone_size: -; d_call: -; j_call: TRBJ2-5; cdr3_aa: CASSQEARRETQYF; cdr3_nt: TGCGCCAGCAGCCAAGAGGCGCGGCGAGAGACCCAGTACTTC
v_call: TRBV27; cdr3_length: 12; clone_size: -; d_call: -; j_call: TRBJ1-4; cdr3_aa: CASSFSSGKLFF; cdr3_nt: TGTGCCAGCAGTTTTTCCTCCGGGAAACTGTTTTTT
v_call: TRBV6-5; cdr3_length: 14; clone_size: -; d_call: -; j_call: TRBJ1-6; cdr3_aa: CASSTQGRYSPLHF; cdr3_nt: TGTGCCAGCAGCACACAGGGTCGATATTCACCCCTCCACTTT
v_call: TRBV18; cdr3_length: 15; clone_size: -; d_call: -; j_call: TRBJ1-4; cdr3_aa: CASSTTTGTNEKLFF; cdr3_nt: TGTGCCAGCTCAACTACGACGGGAACTAATGAAAAACTGTTTTTT
v_call: TRBV11-2; cdr3_length: 17; clone_size: -; d_call: -; j_call: TRBJ2-3; cdr3_aa: CASSLASKRNSTDTQYF; cdr3_nt: TGTGCCAGCAGCTTAGCCTCTAAGCGGAACAGCACAGATACGCAGTATTTT
v_call: TRBV28; cdr3_length: 12; clone_size: -; d_call: -; j_call: TRBJ1-2; cdr3_aa: CASGRTGYGYTF; cdr3_nt: TGTGCCAGCGGAAGGACTGGTTATGGCTACACCTTC
v_call: TRBV7-2; cdr3_length: 13; clone_size: -; d_call: -; j_call: TRBJ1-5; cdr3_aa: CASSLGQYQPQHF; cdr3_nt: TGTGCCAGCAGCTTAGGTCAATATCAGCCCCAGCATTTT
v_call: TRBV6-9; cdr3_length: 14; clone_size: -; d_call: -; j_call: TRBJ2-7; cdr3_aa: CASSEEIGSYEQYF; cdr3_nt: TGTGCCAGCAGTGAAGAAATCGGGTCCTACGAGCAGTACTTC
v_call: TRBV6-7; cdr3_length: 14; clone_size: -; d_call: -; j_call: TRBJ2-5; cdr3_aa: CASSCTSLTETQYF; cdr3_nt: TGTGCCAGCAGTTGTACTAGTTTGACAGAGACCCAGTACTTC
v_call: TRBV6-1; cdr3_length: 17; clone_size: -; d_call: -; j_call: TRBJ1-3; cdr3_aa: CASSEVAGTYTGNTIYF; cdr3_nt: TGTGCCAGCAGTGAAGTCGCCGGGACTTACACTGGAAACACCATATATTTT
v_call: TRBV4-2; cdr3_length: 15; clone_size: -; d_call: TRBD2; j_call: TRBJ2-7; cdr3_aa: CASSLGLAGGIEQYF; cdr3_nt: TGTGCCAGCAGCCTGGGACTAGCGGGGGGGATCGAGCAGTACTTC
v_call: TRBV19; cdr3_length: 15; clone_size: once; d_call: -; j_call: TRBJ1-1; cdr3_aa: CASSSPEAGRNEAFF; cdr3_nt: TGTGCCAGTAGTTCTCCCGAAGCAGGGAGGAACGAAGCTTTCTTT
v_call: TRBV10-3; cdr3_length: 15; clone_size: -; d_call: -; j_call: TRBJ1-2; cdr3_aa: CAISEGEGTNYGYTF; cdr3_nt: TGTGCCATCAGTGAAGGGGAGGGGACTAACTATGGCTACACCTTC
v_call: TRBV5-1; cdr3_length: 15; clone_size: -; d_call: -; j_call: TRBJ2-3; cdr3_aa: CASTLAVFPGDTQYF; cdr3_nt: TGCGCCAGCACACTGGCGGTGTTTCCAGGGGATACGCAGTATTTT
v_call: TRBV5-4; cdr3_length: 13; clone_size: -; d_call: -; j_call: TRBJ1-2; cdr3_aa: CASSLDGLYGYTF; cdr3_nt: TGTGCCAGCAGCTTGGACGGACTCTATGGCTACACCTTC
v_call: TRBV7-2; cdr3_length: 16; clone_size: -; d_call: TRBD1; j_call: TRBJ2-1; cdr3_aa: CASSSSGTEIYNEQFF; cdr3_nt: TGTGCCAGCAGCTCTTCCGGGACAGAGATATACAATGAGCAGTTCTTC
v_call: TRBV28; cdr3_length: 11; clone_size: -; d_call: -; j_call: TRBJ2-5; cdr3_aa: CASRGFETQYF; cdr3_nt: TGTGCCAGCAGGGGCTTCGAGACCCAGTACTTC
v_call: TRBV29-1; cdr3_length: 13; clone_size: -; d_call: TRBD2; j_call: TRBJ2-7; cdr3_aa: CSVEASGTDEQYF; cdr3_nt: TGCAGCGTTGAAGCTAGCGGGACTGACGAGCAGTACTTC
v_call: TRBV4-1; cdr3_length: 15; clone_size: -; d_call: -; j_call: TRBJ2-7; cdr3_aa: CASSQDGRVTYEQYF; cdr3_nt: TGCGCCAGCAGCCAAGATGGTCGGGTAACCTACGAGCAGTACTTC
v_call: TRBV28; cdr3_length: 15; clone_size: -; d_call: TRBD2; j_call: TRBJ2-7; cdr3_aa: CASRGLAVLTYEQYF; cdr3_nt: TGTGCCAGCAGGGGACTAGCGGTTCTTACCTACGAGCAGTACTTC
v_call: TRBV4-1; cdr3_length: 15; clone_size: -; d_call: TRBD1; j_call: TRBJ2-1; cdr3_aa: CASRHRQGAINEQFF; cdr3_nt: TGCGCCAGCAGACATAGACAGGGGGCGATTAATGAGCAGTTCTTC
v_call: TRBV7-8; cdr3_length: 12; clone_size: -; d_call: -; j_call: TRBJ1-2; cdr3_aa: CAAVTANYGYTF; cdr3_nt: TGTGCCGCCGTAACAGCTAACTATGGCTACACCTTC
v_call: TRBV6-5; cdr3_length: 13; clone_size: -; d_call: -; j_call: TRBJ1-1; cdr3_aa: CASSPIMNTEAFF; cdr3_nt: TGTGCCAGCAGCCCAATCATGAACACTGAAGCTTTCTTT
v_call: TRBV11-3; cdr3_length: 15; clone_size: -; d_call: -; j_call: TRBJ2-5; cdr3_aa: CASSWRQDTSGTQYF; cdr3_nt: TGTGCCAGCAGCTGGAGACAGGACACCTCGGGGACCCAGTACTTC
v_call: TRBV29-1; cdr3_length: 13; clone_size: -; d_call: TRBD1; j_call: TRBJ2-5; cdr3_aa: CSVEGGQPETQYF; cdr3_nt: TGCAGCGTTGAAGGGGGACAGCCAGAGACCCAGTACTTC
v_call: TRBV9; cdr3_length: 14; clone_size: -; d_call: -; j_call: TRBJ1-2; cdr3_aa: CASSPQVVDYGYTF; cdr3_nt: TGTGCCAGCAGCCCACAGGTTGTAGACTATGGCTACACCTTC
v_call: TRBV7-6; cdr3_length: 15; clone_size: once; d_call: -; j_call: TRBJ2-7; cdr3_aa: CASSLAVGIEGEQYF; cdr3_nt: TGTGCCAGCAGCTTAGCGGTTGGTATCGAGGGCGAGCAGTACTTC
v_call: TRBV6-1; cdr3_length: 13; clone_size: -; d_call: -; j_call: TRBJ1-2; cdr3_aa: CASRGQSNYGYTF; cdr3_nt: TGTGCCAGCAGAGGACAGTCTAACTATGGCTACACCTTC
v_call: TRBV6-5; cdr3_length: 14; clone_size: -; d_call: -; j_call: TRBJ1-1; cdr3_aa: CASRGGSRGSEAFF; cdr3_nt: TGTGCCAGCAGGGGGGGGTCTAGGGGATCTGAAGCTTTCTTT
v_call: TRBV27; cdr3_length: 13; clone_size: -; d_call: -; j_call: TRBJ2-7; cdr3_aa: CASRRRLAYEQYF; cdr3_nt: TGTGCCAGCAGACGGAGACTAGCCTACGAGCAGTACTTC
v_call: TRBV5-4; cdr3_length: 17; clone_size: -; d_call: -; j_call: TRBJ2-6; cdr3_aa: CASSLDSSGAGANVLTF; cdr3_nt: TGTGCCAGCAGCTTGGATTCGTCCGGGGCTGGGGCCAACGTCCTGACTTTC
v_call: TRBV28; cdr3_length: 14; clone_size: -; d_call: -; j_call: TRBJ2-7; cdr3_aa: CASRITKLSLEQYF; cdr3_nt: TGTGCCAGCAGAATTACTAAGTTGAGCCTCGAGCAGTACTTC
v_call: TRBV18; cdr3_length: 17; clone_size: once; d_call: TRBD2; j_call: TRBJ2-2; cdr3_aa: CASSPGLAARESGELFF; cdr3_nt: TGTGCCAGCTCACCGGGACTAGCCGCACGGGAGTCCGGGGAGCTGTTTTTT
v_call: TRBV4-1; cdr3_length: 17; clone_size: once; d_call: TRBD2; j_call: TRBJ2-3; cdr3_aa: CASSQAPTSGDRNTQYF; cdr3_nt: TGCGCCAGCAGCCAAGCCCCGACTAGCGGAGATAGAAATACGCAGTATTTT
v_call: TRBV6-5; cdr3_length: 13; clone_size: -; d_call: TRBD2; j_call: TRBJ2-1; cdr3_aa: CASSYGGGGEQFF; cdr3_nt: TGTGCCAGCAGTTACGGCGGGGGGGGTGAGCAGTTCTTC
v_call: TRBV19; cdr3_length: 17; clone_size: -; d_call: -; j_call: TRBJ1-5; cdr3_aa: CASSINSPIGGYQPQHF; cdr3_nt: TGTGCCAGTAGTATTAACAGTCCCATTGGAGGGTATCAGCCCCAGCATTTT
v_call: TRBV7-2; cdr3_length: 16; clone_size: -; d_call: -; j_call: TRBJ2-1; cdr3_aa: CASSLNAPGAYNEQFF; cdr3_nt: TGTGCCAGCAGCTTAAACGCGCCGGGAGCCTACAATGAGCAGTTCTTC
v_call: TRBV7-3; cdr3_length: 12; clone_size: -; d_call: -; j_call: TRBJ1-2; cdr3_aa: CASSLGRYGYTF; cdr3_nt: TGTGCCAGCAGCTTAGGGCGCTATGGCTACACCTTC